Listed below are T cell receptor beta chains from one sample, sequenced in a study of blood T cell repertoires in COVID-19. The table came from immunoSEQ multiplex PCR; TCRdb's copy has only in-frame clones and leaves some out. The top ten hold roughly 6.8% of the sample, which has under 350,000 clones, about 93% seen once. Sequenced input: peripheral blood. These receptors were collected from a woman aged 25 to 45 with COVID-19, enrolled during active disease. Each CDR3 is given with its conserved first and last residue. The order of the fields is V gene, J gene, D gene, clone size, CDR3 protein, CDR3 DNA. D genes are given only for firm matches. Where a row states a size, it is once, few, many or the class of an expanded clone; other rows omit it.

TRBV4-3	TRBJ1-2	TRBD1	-	CASSQLGQGDYGYTF	TGCGCCAGCAGCCAACTGGGACAGGGTGACTATGGCTACACCTTC
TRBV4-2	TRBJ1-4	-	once	CASSQEGAGLEKLFF	TGTGCCAGCAGCCAAGAAGGCGCGGGATTAGAAAAACTGTTTTTT
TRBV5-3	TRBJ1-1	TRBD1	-	CARSPRTGETTEAFF	TGTGCCAGAAGCCCACGGACAGGCGAGACCACTGAAGCTTTCTTT
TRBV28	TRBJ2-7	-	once	CASSLRGAATYEQYF	TGTGCCAGCAGCCTGCGGGGAGCAGCCACCTACGAGCAGTACTTC
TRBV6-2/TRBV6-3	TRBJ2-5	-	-	CASSYSDRETQYF	TGTGCCAGCAGTTACTCCGACAGGGAGACCCAGTACTTC
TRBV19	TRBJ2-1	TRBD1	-	CASSARDRGHNEQFF	TGTGCCAGTAGTGCCCGGGACAGGGGGCACAATGAGCAGTTCTTC
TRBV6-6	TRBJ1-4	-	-	CASSAPSATNEKLFF	TGTGCCAGCAGTGCCCCGTCGGCAACTAATGAAAAACTGTTTTTT
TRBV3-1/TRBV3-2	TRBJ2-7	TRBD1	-	CASSQDPDRGFYEQYF	TGTGCCAGCAGCCAAGATCCCGACAGGGGTTTCTACGAGCAGTACTTC
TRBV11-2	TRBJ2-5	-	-	CASSLVFRETQYF	TGTGCCAGCAGCTTAGTTTTCCGAGAGACCCAGTACTTC
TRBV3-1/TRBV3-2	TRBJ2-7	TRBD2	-	CASSPVLAGRYEQYF	TGTGCCAGCAGCCCCGTGCTAGCGGGACGTTACGAGCAGTACTTC
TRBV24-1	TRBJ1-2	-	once	CATSAAGYYGYTF	TGTGCCACCAGTGCGGCAGGCTACTATGGCTACACCTTC
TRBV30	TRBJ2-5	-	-	CACNSGQETQYF	TGTGCCTGTAACAGCGGACAAGAGACCCAGTACTTC
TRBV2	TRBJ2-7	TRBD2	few	CASSEGLAGAYEQYF	TGTGCCAGCAGTGAAGGGCTAGCGGGAGCGTACGAGCAGTACTTC
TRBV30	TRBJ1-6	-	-	CAWSWPPPGLNSPLHF	TGTGCCTGGAGTTGGCCCCCGCCAGGGCTTAATTCACCCCTCCACTTT
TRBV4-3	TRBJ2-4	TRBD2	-	CASSQGGFRDIQYF	TGCGCCAGCAGCCAGGGAGGGTTCAGGGACATTCAGTACTTC
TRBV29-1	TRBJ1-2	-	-	CSVETGATNYGYTF	TGCAGCGTTGAGACAGGCGCCACCAACTATGGCTACACCTTC
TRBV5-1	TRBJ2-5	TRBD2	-	CASSLVAGEETQYF	TGCGCCAGCAGCTTGGTAGCGGGAGAAGAGACCCAGTACTTC
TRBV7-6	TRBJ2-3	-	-	CASSLAPGSTDTQYF	TGTGCCAGCAGCTTAGCTCCCGGGAGTACAGATACGCAGTATTTT
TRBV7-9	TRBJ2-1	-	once	CASSLERTDNEQFF	TGTGCCAGCAGCTTAGAACGGACAGACAATGAGCAGTTCTTC
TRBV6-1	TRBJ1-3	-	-	CASSEGDTSGNTIYF	TGTGCCAGCAGTGAGGGGGACACCTCTGGAAACACCATATATTTT
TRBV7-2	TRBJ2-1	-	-	CASSPLTSSYNEQFF	TGTGCCAGCAGCCCTCTGACTAGCTCCTACAATGAGCAGTTCTTC
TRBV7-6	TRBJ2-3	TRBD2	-	CASSGAGFFSGRYTDTQYF	TGTGCCAGCAGCGGCGCGGGTTTCTTCAGCGGGAGGTACACAGATACGCAGTATTTT
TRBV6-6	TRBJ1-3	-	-	CASSSPGVGNTIYF	TGTGCCAGCAGCAGCCCCGGGGTCGGAAACACCATATATTTT
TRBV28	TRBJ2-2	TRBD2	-	CASSGLEPKLLFVEATGELFF	TGTGCCAGCTCCGGACTAGAGCCTAAATTATTATTTGTTGAGGCCACCGGGGAGCTGTTTTTT
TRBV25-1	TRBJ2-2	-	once	CASRLTGTGELFF	TGTGCCAGCAGACTTACGGGGACCGGGGAGCTGTTTTTT
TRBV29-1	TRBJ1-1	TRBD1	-	CSVEGDRPEAFF	TGCAGCGTTGAGGGGGACAGACCTGAAGCTTTCTTT
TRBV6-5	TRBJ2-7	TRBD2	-	CASRLTSGWYEQYF	TGTGCCAGCAGATTGACTAGCGGATGGTACGAGCAGTACTTC
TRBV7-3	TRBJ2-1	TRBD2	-	CASSTGTSGLNEQFF	TGTGCCAGCAGCACCGGGACTAGCGGTCTCAATGAGCAGTTCTTC
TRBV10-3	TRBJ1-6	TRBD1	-	CAISGSGGYGSPLHF	TGTGCCATCAGTGGATCAGGGGGCTACGGATCACCCCTCCACTTT
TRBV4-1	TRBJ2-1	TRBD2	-	CASSRSALAVRSGEQFF	TGCGCCAGCAGCCGAAGCGCGCTAGCGGTGAGGAGCGGTGAGCAGTTCTTC
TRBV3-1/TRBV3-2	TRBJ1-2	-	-	CASSQAPKGQINYGYTF	TGTGCCAGCAGCCAAGCCCCTAAAGGACAGATTAACTATGGCTACACCTTC
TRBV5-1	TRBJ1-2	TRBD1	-	CASSLEDRSRYGYTF	TGCGCCAGCAGCTTAGAGGACAGGAGCCGCTATGGCTACACCTTC
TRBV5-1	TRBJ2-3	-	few	CASSLPRGSGADTQYF	TGCGCCAGCAGCTTGCCTAGGGGGAGCGGGGCAGATACGCAGTATTTT
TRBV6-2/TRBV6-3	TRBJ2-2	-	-	CASSSIGQAGTSVAGELFF	TGTGCCAGCAGTTCGATTGGACAGGCCGGGACTAGTGTAGCCGGGGAGCTGTTTTTT
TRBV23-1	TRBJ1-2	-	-	CASSHPRGRAGGYTF	TGCGCCAGCAGTCACCCGAGGGGCAGGGCGGGGGGCTACACCTTC
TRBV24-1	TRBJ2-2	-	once	CATSETRTGELFF	TGTGCCACCAGTGAGACTAGGACCGGGGAGCTGTTTTTT
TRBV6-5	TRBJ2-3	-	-	CAISSALLPTDTQYF	TGTGCGATCTCTAGCGCGCTCTTACCCACAGATACGCAGTATTTT
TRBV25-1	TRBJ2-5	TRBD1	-	CASRGTGRETQYF	TGTGCCAGCAGGGGGACAGGACGAGAGACCCAGTACTTC
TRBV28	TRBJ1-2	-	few	CASSPLRGGLSYGYTF	TGTGCCAGCAGTCCCCTTAGGGGTGGCCTAAGCTATGGCTACACCTTC
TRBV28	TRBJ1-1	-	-	CASSYGRGVNTEAFF	TGTGCCAGCAGTTACGGGAGGGGGGTGAACACTGAAGCTTTCTTT
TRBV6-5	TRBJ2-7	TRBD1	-	CASGRQGTHEQYF	TGTGCCAGCGGTAGACAGGGGACCCACGAGCAGTACTTC
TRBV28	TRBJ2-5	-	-	CASSSPRTAQETQYF	TGTGCCAGCAGTTCCCCCCGGACAGCCCAAGAGACCCAGTACTTC
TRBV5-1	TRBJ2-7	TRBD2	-	CASSDSGRSEQYF	TGCGCCAGCAGTGATAGCGGGAGGAGTGAGCAGTACTTC
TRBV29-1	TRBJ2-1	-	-	CSALSGDSYNEQFF	TGCAGCGCGCTTTCGGGTGACTCCTACAATGAGCAGTTCTTC
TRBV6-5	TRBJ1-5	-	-	CASTPRAVSNQPQHF	TGTGCCAGCACCCCCCGCGCCGTTAGCAATCAGCCCCAGCATTTT
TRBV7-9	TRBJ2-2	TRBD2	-	CASSLPRLAGNTGELFF	TGTGCCAGCAGCTTACCACGACTAGCGGGAAACACCGGGGAGCTGTTTTTT
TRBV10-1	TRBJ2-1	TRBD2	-	CASSEGTSVSYNEQFF	TGCGCCAGCAGCGAGGGGACTAGCGTATCCTACAATGAGCAGTTCTTC
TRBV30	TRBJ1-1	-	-	CAWSRRRGGLNTEAFF	TGTGCCTGGAGTCGCAGACGGGGGGGGCTGAACACTGAAGCTTTCTTT
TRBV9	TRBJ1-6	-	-	CASSYRQAESPLHF	TGTGCCAGCAGCTACCGACAGGCTGAGTCACCCCTCCACTTT
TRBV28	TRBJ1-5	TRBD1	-	CASSFSGTGGQPQHF	TGTGCCAGCAGTTTTTCGGGGACAGGGGGTCAGCCCCAGCATTTT
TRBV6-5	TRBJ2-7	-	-	CASSQGLAYEQYF	TGTGCCAGCAGTCAGGGACTGGCCTACGAGCAGTACTTC
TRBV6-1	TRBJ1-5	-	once	CASSEAGQLNQPQHF	TGTGCCAGCAGTGAAGCGGGGCAGCTCAATCAGCCCCAGCATTTT
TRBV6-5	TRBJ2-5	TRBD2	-	CASSPLAGGTQTQYF	TGTGCCAGCAGTCCGCTAGCGGGAGGTACGCAGACCCAGTACTTC
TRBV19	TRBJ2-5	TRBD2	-	CASAGTSGLQETQYF	TGTGCCAGTGCCGGGACTAGCGGGTTACAAGAGACCCAGTACTTC
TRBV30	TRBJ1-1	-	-	CAWNTNAEAFF	TGTGCCTGGAACACAAATGCTGAAGCTTTCTTT
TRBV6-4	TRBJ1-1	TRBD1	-	CASSDSPGQGATEAFF	TGTGCCAGCAGTGACTCGCCGGGACAGGGGGCGACTGAAGCTTTCTTT
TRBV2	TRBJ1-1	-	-	CASSVDTNTEAFF	TGTGCCAGCAGTGTTGACACTAACACTGAAGCTTTCTTT
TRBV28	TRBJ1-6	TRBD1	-	CASSPGQVHSPLHF	TGTGCCAGCAGTCCGGGACAGGTGCACTCACCCCTCCACTTT
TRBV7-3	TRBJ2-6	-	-	CASSGWSSGANVLTF	TGTGCCAGCAGCGGGTGGAGCTCTGGGGCCAACGTCCTGACTTTC